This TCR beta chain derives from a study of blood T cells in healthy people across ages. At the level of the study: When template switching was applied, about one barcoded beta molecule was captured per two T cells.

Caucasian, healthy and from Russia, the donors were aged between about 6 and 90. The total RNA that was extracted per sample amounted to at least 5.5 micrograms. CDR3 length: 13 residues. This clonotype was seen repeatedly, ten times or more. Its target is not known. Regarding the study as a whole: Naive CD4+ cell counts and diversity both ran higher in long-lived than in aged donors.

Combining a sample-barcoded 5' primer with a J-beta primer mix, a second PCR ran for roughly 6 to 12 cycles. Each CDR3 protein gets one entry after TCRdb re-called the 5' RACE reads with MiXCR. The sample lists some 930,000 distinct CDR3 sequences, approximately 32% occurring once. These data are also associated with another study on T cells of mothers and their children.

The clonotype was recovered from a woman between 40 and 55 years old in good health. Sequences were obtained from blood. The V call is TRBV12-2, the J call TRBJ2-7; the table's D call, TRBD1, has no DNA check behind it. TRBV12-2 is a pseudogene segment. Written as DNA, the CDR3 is TGTGCAAGTCGCTTCCCGCCCATTTACGAGCAGTACTTC. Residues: CASRFPPIYEQYF.